This is a list of T cell receptor beta chains from one sample in a study of cytomegalovirus exposure and HLA in healthy donors. Sequencing was performed with immunoSEQ multiplex PCR; in TCRdb, only in-frame clones are kept and a portion is missing. Altogether 200,000 to 250,000 clones are present, roughly 70% being singletons, with the ten largest covering 1.8%. The sample was PBMCs. These receptors were taken from a woman aged 25 to 39 in good health and CMV-seronegative. Both conserved end residues are part of each CDR3. D genes are given only for firm matches. Not every row has a clone size; where given, it reads once, few, many or a size class.

.	TRBV27	TRBJ2-1	.	CASSIGGYFSSYNEQFF	TGTGCCAGCAGTATAGGAGGATACTTTAGCTCCTACAATGAGCAGTTCTTC
.	TRBV9	TRBJ1-5	TRBD1	CASSVGTGVSNQPQHF	TGTGCCAGCAGCGTAGGGACAGGGGTTAGCAATCAGCCCCAGCATTTT
.	TRBV5-1	TRBJ2-1	.	CARTRRTSGAYNEQFF	TGCGCCAGAACCCGTCGCACAAGCGGAGCGTACAATGAGCAGTTCTTC
.	TRBV7-8	TRBJ2-7	TRBD2	CASSLGVFVAGEHEQYF	TGTGCCAGCAGCTTAGGGGTGTTTGTAGCGGGAGAACACGAGCAGTACTTC
.	TRBV29-1	TRBJ1-2	TRBD1	CSVASRGQGNLGGYTF	TGCAGCGTTGCCTCCCGGGGACAGGGCAATCTGGGTGGCTACACCTTC
once	TRBV19	TRBJ2-3	TRBD1	CASNQGADTQYF	TGTGCCAGTAACCAGGGGGCAGATACGCAGTATTTT
.	TRBV2	TRBJ2-1	.	CASVVGAVSYNEQFF	TGTGCCAGCGTCGTGGGAGCCGTCTCCTACAATGAGCAGTTCTTC
.	TRBV13	TRBJ1-1	.	CASSLDAGLNTEAFF	TGTGCCAGCAGCTTAGACGCAGGGTTGAACACTGAAGCTTTCTTT
.	TRBV30	TRBJ1-2	.	CAWSGQGRVGYTF	TGTGCCTGGAGTGGCCAGGGGAGAGTTGGCTACACCTTC
.	TRBV4-1	TRBJ1-4	TRBD1	CASSPGQPNEKLFF	TGCGCCAGCAGCCCGGGACAGCCTAATGAAAAACTGTTTTTT
.	TRBV6-1	TRBJ2-7	TRBD2	CASSGWTSGRYEQYF	TGTGCCAGCAGTGGCTGGACTAGCGGGAGGTACGAGCAGTACTTC
once	TRBV11-2	TRBJ2-3	TRBD2	CASSLGLAGPYF	TGTGCCAGCAGCTTAGGACTAGCGGGACCGTATTTT
many	TRBV6-5	TRBJ2-7	TRBD2	CASTPRRGSSYEQYF	TGTGCCAGCACTCCCCGGCGGGGGAGCTCCTACGAGCAGTACTTC
.	TRBV27	TRBJ1-2	.	CASSLAPGPGGNYGYTF	TGTGCCAGCAGTTTAGCCCCGGGACCCGGAGGGAACTATGGCTACACCTTC
once	TRBV5-1	TRBJ1-2	.	CASSLRTANYGYTF	TGCGCCAGCAGCTTGAGGACAGCTAACTATGGCTACACCTTC
.	TRBV7-9	TRBJ2-7	.	CSSSPFAGYEQYF	TGTTCCAGCAGCCCATTCGCGGGGTACGAGCAGTACTTC
.	TRBV7-2	TRBJ2-1	.	CASSLENWAEQFF	TGTGCCAGCAGCTTAGAGAATTGGGCCGAGCAGTTCTTC
.	TRBV7-2	TRBJ2-7	.	CASSPAGNYEQYF	TGTGCCAGCAGCCCGGCGGGTAACTACGAGCAGTACTTC
.	TRBV5-1	TRBJ1-6	.	CASSTGDNSPLHF	TGCGCCAGCAGCACAGGAGATAATTCACCCCTCCACTTT
.	TRBV30	TRBJ1-2	TRBD1	CGTTGGSLIYGYTF	TGTGGTACGACAGGGGGCTCCCTAATTTATGGCTACACCTTC
.	TRBV6-6	TRBJ2-7	.	CASSLLTGRAYEQYF	TGTGCCAGCAGTTTATTAACAGGGAGAGCCTACGAGCAGTACTTC
.	TRBV5-1	TRBJ2-2	TRBD2	CASKVVLAGLITGELFF	TGCGCCAGCAAAGTGGTATTAGCGGGACTCATCACCGGGGAGCTGTTTTTT
.	TRBV11-3	TRBJ1-2	.	CASSKLERDGYTF	TGTGCCAGCAGTAAGTTGGAGCGAGATGGCTACACCTTC